A single sample gave rise to the 18 T cell receptor beta chains below, sequenced in a study of T-cell memory formation after mild COVID-19. TCRdb re-called the 5' RACE reads with MiXCR, one entry per CDR3 protein. The table records under 450,000 distinct CDR3 sequences, under 25% of them present only once. Sequencing was carried out using PBMCs or a T cell subset sorted from them (not recorded which). The receptors here all came from an adult woman who had mild COVID-19 (a few samples of this study predate the infection). Cell type and time point are not known.

The DNA for the CDR3 is TGTGCCAGCAGCCAAGGACTAGCGGGTTACACAGATACGCAGTATTTT. As protein: CASSQGLAGYTDTQYF. The chain uses TRBV11-2 and TRBJ2-3, with 11 bases aligning to TRBD2. The CDR3 has 16 residues. V was clipped by 5 bases and J by 2 bases; unmatched bases: 6. From germline, CDR1 is SGHAT and CDR2 FQNNGV.

This chain's CDR3 is CASSLEGAPGANVLTF. DNA for the CDR3: TGTGCCAGCAGCTTAGAGGGTGCCCCCGGGGCCAACGTCCTGACTTTC. The chain joins TRBV7-3 to TRBJ2-6; tentatively, D is TRBD2 (5 bases). CDR3 size: 16 residues. Germline CDR1 SGHTA, CDR2 FQGTGA. The V gene lost 2 bases and the J gene lost 4 bases, with 12 bases spanning the gap.

The CDR3 DNA sequence: TGTGCCAGCAATCCCGGACTAGCGGGAGGTCACGAGCAGTACTTC. This translates into CASNPGLAGGHEQYF. The rearrangement uses TRBV12-3 or TRBV12-4 and TRBJ2-7; 14 nucleotides match TRBD2. The CDR3 covers 15 residues. Unmatched junction bases numbered 7, after V lost 7 bases and J lost 5 bases.

This clonotype was seen only a few times. This sequence joins TRBV5-8 and TRBJ2-1, with 7 bases identical to TRBD2. The V and J ends lost 0 bases and 5 bases, in that order; junction bases with no gene match: 5. The CDR3 totals 15 residues. Germline CDR1 SGHTS, CDR2 YDEGEE. The DNA for the CDR3 is TGTGCCAGCAGCTTGGGCCTAGCGGACGACAATGAGCAGTTCTTC. Protein: CASSLGLADDNEQFF.

This clonotype was counted only a few times. This chain connects TRBV2 to TRBJ2-7; D assignment may be TRBD1 or TRBD2 (5 bases each). CDR3 length: 14 amino acids. Germline-derived CDR1 and CDR2 are SNHLY and FYNNEI. Trimming pared 6 bases from V and 0 bases from J, leaving 12 bases between. In DNA, the CDR3 is TGTGCCAGCAGATGGGACCTCAGCTCCTACGAGCAGTACTTC. Its protein is CASRWDLSSYEQYF.

This clonotype showed up just a few times. The V and J genes are TRBV18 and TRBJ1-5; 7 nucleotides line up with TRBD1. The germline CDR1 and CDR2 sequences are KGHSH and LQKENI. J was trimmed by 5 bases and V by 3 bases; bases with no gene match: 13. This CDR3 is built from 17 residues. The CDR3 region has the DNA TGTGCCAGCTCACCCACACAGGGGAGAGGTGGAGATCAGCCCCAGCATTTT. The encoded protein is CASSPTQGRGGDQPQHF.

The rearrangement links TRBV24-1 to TRBJ1-5; the match to TRBD1 covers 10 bases. J lost 6 bases, V lost 3 bases, and 1 base had no gene match. From germline, CDR1 is KGHDR and CDR2 SFDVKD. This CDR3 has 14 amino acids. The CDR3 DNA reads as TGTGCCACCAGTGATGACAGGGGGCCTCAGCCCCAGCATTTT. This sequence encodes CATSDDRGPQPQHF.

The chain's CDR3 is CASSLERGGVNPYEQYF. CDR3 nucleotide sequence: TGTGCCAGCAGCTTAGAGAGGGGGGGAGTGAATCCCTACGAGCAGTACTTC. V gene TRBV7-6 combines with J gene TRBJ2-7; TRBD2 is a possible D gene (7 bases). Germline V gene lookup returns CDR1 SGHVS and CDR2 FNYEAQ. The CDR3 extends over 17 amino acids. Trimming took off 1 base at V and 2 bases at J, with 18 bases between the two ends.

The rearrangement joins TRBV12-3 or TRBV12-4 to TRBJ2-3; D is undetermined. The CDR3 loop spans 12 amino acids. V shed 3 bases and J shed 8 bases, with 9 bases lying between them. CDR3 sequence reads: CASSLSVGTQYF. The CDR3 nucleotides read TGTGCCAGCAGTTTGTCGGTGGGTACGCAGTATTTT.

This clonotype was counted between two and nine times. The chain employs TRBV4-2 and TRBJ2-1; 10 bases are a match to TRBD2. The CDR3 runs 18 residues. Germline V lookup: CDR1 LGHNA, CDR2 YNFKEQ. V shed 1 base and J 4 bases; nucleotides not matched to a gene: 10. Written as DNA, the CDR3 is TGTGCCAGCAGCCAAGCAAATCCGGGACTAGCGACATACAATGAGCAGTTCTTC. It translates to CASSQANPGLATYNEQFF.

In its sample, this clonotype was seen a few times. The J gene is TRBJ2-7, the V gene TRBV29-1; possible D gene TRBD2, 5 bases. The CDR3 is 15 residues long. Germline V lookup: CDR1 SQVTM, CDR2 ANQGSEA. V dropped 6 bases and J dropped 4 bases, with 22 bases sitting between them. Here the CDR3 reads CSVIPGGRVGYEQYF. Written as DNA, the CDR3 is TGCAGCGTCATACCCGGAGGTAGGGTAGGGTACGAGCAGTACTTC.

The chain uses TRBV12-5 and TRBJ1-4; a possible D gene is TRBD1 (6 bases). Germline lookup yields CDR1 LGHNT and CDR2 FRNRAP. Deletions cut 7 bases from V and 8 bases from J, with 23 bases between. The CDR3 contains 16 residues. CDR3 sequence (DNA): TGTGCTAGTGCCATACACAGGGTTTCTCCTCAGGAAAAACTGTTTTTT. This translates into CASAIHRVSPQEKLFF.

The chain's CDR3 is CASSATPYEQYF. The CDR3 DNA reads as TGTGCCAGCAGTGCGACACCATACGAGCAGTACTTC. The chain carries TRBV25-1 and TRBJ2-7, with D unclear. The germline CDR1 and CDR2 sequences are MGHDK and SYGVNS. The CDR3 sequence is 12 residues long. Trimming took off 4 bases at V and 4 bases at J, with 8 bases between the two ends.

This clonotype turned up a few times. The gene calls are TRBV6-6 and TRBJ1-1; possibly TRBD1 for D (5 bases). Germline V lookup: CDR1 MNHNY, CDR2 SVGAGI (reference sequence). V was clipped by 2 bases and J by 3 bases, with 13 bases between them. The CDR3 extends over 15 amino acids. The CDR3 DNA reads as TGTGCCAGCAGTTACGCGGGGCGTCCGGACACTGAAGCTTTCTTT. Translated, it gives CASSYAGRPDTEAFF.

This chain links TRBV29-1 with TRBJ2-7; 7 bases are shared with TRBD2. Germline V gene sequence: CDR1 SQVTM, CDR2 ANQGSEA. V was pared by 7 bases and J by 1 base, with 16 bases of the junction left unmatched. CDR3 length: 16 amino acids. The CDR3 here is CSAANLSWGGSYEQYF. DNA of the CDR3: TGCAGCGCCGCGAACCTCTCGTGGGGGGGTTCCTACGAGCAGTACTTC.

Many counts were recorded for this clonotype. The chain employs TRBV4-1 and TRBJ1-1; D is unclear. Looked up from germline, CDR1 is MGHRA and CDR2 is YSYEKL. This CDR3 has 14 residues. V dropped 1 base and J dropped 6 bases, with 12 bases sitting between them. The CDR3 coding sequence is TGCGCCAGCAGCCAAGGAGAGACGATGCCTGAAGCTTTCTTT. Its protein is CASSQGETMPEAFF.

This rearrangement joins TRBV5-4 to TRBJ2-7, with TRBD2 matching over 11 bases. The CDR3 is 17 amino acids. Germline CDR1 reads SGHNT; CDR2 reads YYREEE (reference sequence). V gave up 1 base and J gave up 3 bases; unmatched junction bases: 9. The CDR3 is CASSLRKLAGESYEQYF. As DNA, the CDR3 is TGTGCCAGCAGCTTGAGAAAACTAGCGGGGGAGAGCTACGAGCAGTACTTC.

CDR3 bases: TGTGCCAGCAGTTACAAGGTGGGGAACACTGAAGCTTTCTTT. Protein: CASSYKVGNTEAFF. The chain uses TRBV6-5 and TRBJ1-1; D uncertain. CDR3 size: 14 residues. Trimming removed 2 bases at V and 1 base at J, with 8 bases between. The germline V gene encodes CDR1 MNHEY and CDR2 SVGAGI.